The 12 T cell receptor beta chains below all came from one sample that was sequenced in a study of cytomegalovirus exposure and HLA in healthy donors. The PCR had 60 Vbeta and 13 Jbeta primers. Here immunoSEQ multiplex PCR was the method, and the copy in TCRdb shows in-frame clones only, minus some. Of 150,000 to 200,000 clones in the sample, about 80% were seen once. Material for sequencing was PBMCs. These receptors were taken from a woman aged 45-65 years in good health and CMV-seronegative.

The chain recombines TRBV18 with TRBJ2-7; TRBD2 is a possible D gene (5 bases). The CDR3 spans 14 residues. V lost 6 bases to trimming and J lost 3 bases, with 15 bases between them. Germline values: CDR1 KGHSH, CDR2 LQKENI. The CDR3 protein is CASSLTGLIYEQYF. Here the CDR3 DNA reads TGTGCCAGCTCCCTTACGGGGTTAATCTACGAGCAGTACTTC.

This chain connects TRBV30 to TRBJ1-4, with 7 bases identical to TRBD1. Losses at the gene ends were 5 bases for V and 5 bases for J; bases not matched to a gene: 8. Germline CDR1 reads GTSNPN; CDR2 reads SVGIG (reference sequence). The CDR3 spans 14 residues. The CDR3 here is CAWEMRGRNEKLFF. For the CDR3, the DNA is TGTGCCTGGGAAATGAGGGGGCGGAATGAAAAACTGTTTTTT.

The chain uses TRBV6-6 and TRBJ2-1; 8 nucleotides line up with TRBD1. From germline, CDR1 is MNHNY and CDR2 SVGAGI (reference sequence). The CDR3 has 13 amino acids. The V and J ends lost 6 bases and 6 bases, in that order; junction bases with no gene match: 4. The CDR3 sequence: CASRRTGPNEQFF. In DNA, the CDR3 is TGTGCCAGCAGGAGGACAGGGCCCAATGAGCAGTTCTTC.

This rearrangement joins TRBV7-2 to TRBJ2-7; 8 bases fit TRBD1. V lost 5 bases and J lost 3; bases outside the gene matches: 15. The CDR3 contains 17 residues. The germline V gene encodes CDR1 SGHTA and CDR2 FQGNSA. CDR3 residues: CASSARRTGPTSYEQYF. CDR3 DNA: TGTGCCAGCAGCGCCCGGCGGACAGGGCCCACCAGCTACGAGCAGTACTTC. Filled out from reference TRBV7-2 and TRBJ2-7, the complete variable domain reads GAGVSQSPSNKVTEKGKDVELRCDPISGHTALYWYRQSLGQGLEFLIYFQGNSAPDKSGLPSDRFSAERTGGSVSTLTIQRTQQEDSAVYLCASSARRTGPTSYEQYFGPGTRLTVT.

This clone occurred a few times. This sequence joins TRBV7-3 and TRBJ1-2, with TRBD1 matching over 9 bases. V lost 5 bases, J lost 6 bases, and 4 bases stayed unmatched. CDR3 length equals 13 residues. The germline V gene encodes CDR1 SGHTA and CDR2 FQGTGA. The DNA for the CDR3 is TGTGCCAGCAGCGCCACAGGGGGCAATGGCTACACCTTC. It encodes CASSATGGNGYTF.

The chain uses TRBV6-5 and TRBJ1-2; TRBD1 matches 7 bases. The CDR3 extends over 14 amino acids. V was pared by 5 bases and J by 8 bases, with 11 bases of the junction left unmatched. The V gene's germline CDR1 is MNHEY and CDR2 SVGAGI. The CDR3 bases are TGTGCCAGCAGTCAAACAGGGGAAGGGCGAGGCTACACCTTC. This encodes CASSQTGEGRGYTF.

The chain recombines TRBV19 with TRBJ2-2; possibly TRBD1 for D (5 bases). Germline assignment: CDR1 LNHDA and CDR2 SQIVND (reference sequence). The V gene lost 5 bases and the J gene lost 3 bases, with 16 bases spanning the gap. The CDR3 is 16 residues long. The CDR3 DNA follows: TGTGCCAGTAGTGAAAGTCAGGGCAGGTACACCGGGGAGCTGTTTTTT. Translated, it gives CASSESQGRYTGELFF.

This chain joins TRBV5-1 and TRBJ2-1, with 12 nucleotides matching TRBD2. The CDR3 is 16 residues long. With 4 bases clipped from V and 4 bases from J, the junction kept 6 bases outside the gene matches. The V gene's germline CDR1 is SGHRS and CDR2 YFSETQ. For the CDR3, the DNA is TGCGCCAGCAGCCCCGGGACTAGCGGGTTTTACAATGAGCAGTTCTTC. Its protein is CASSPGTSGFYNEQFF.

The V call is TRBV2, the J call TRBJ1-2; TRBD1 agrees at 7 bases. Germline lookup yields CDR1 SNHLY and CDR2 FYNNEI. This CDR3 spans 15 amino acids. Trimming cost V 2 bases and J 0 bases; bases outside gene matches: 3. CDR3: CASSENRGTNYGYTF. The CDR3 nucleotides are TGTGCCAGCAGTGAAAACAGGGGAACTAACTATGGCTACACCTTC.

This sequence joins TRBV15 and TRBJ1-5, with unresolved D. Germline V gene lookup returns CDR1 LNHNV and CDR2 YYDKDF (reference sequence). Trimming removed 3 bases from V and 5 bases from J, with 11 bases in between. This CDR3 is 14 amino acids long. The CDR3 spells CATSRSLQDQPQHF. The CDR3 bases are TGTGCCACCAGCAGGAGTCTTCAAGATCAGCCCCAGCATTTT.

This chain uses TRBV19 with TRBJ1-2; D unclear. The CDR3 contains 12 residues. Between the trimmed V and J ends, which lost 8 bases and 7 bases, there was a span of 14 bases. CDR1 is LNHDA and CDR2 is SQIVND in the germline V gene (reference sequence). Written as DNA, the CDR3 is TGTGCCAGTTTTTGGCGATCTAGTGGCTACACCTTC. Encoded protein: CASFWRSSGYTF.

The genes are TRBV7-8 and TRBJ1-1; D might be TRBD1 (5 bases). The CDR3 extends over 14 amino acids. Germline V CDR1 and CDR2: SGHVS, FQNEAQ. V dropped 5 bases and J dropped 1 base, with 11 bases sitting between them. CDR3 loop: CASSPRGGNTEAFF. The CDR3 coding sequence is TGTGCCAGCAGCCCGCGCGGGGGGAACACTGAAGCTTTCTTT. Full variable domain (outside the CDR3, taken from reference TRBV7-8 and TRBJ1-1): GAGVSQSPRYKVAKRGQDVALRCDPISGHVSLFWYQQALGQGPEFLTYFQNEAQLDKSGLPSDRFFAERPEGSVSTLKIQRTQQEDSAVYLCASSPRGGNTEAFFGQGTRLTVV.